Sequencing of this TCR beta chain was carried out in a study of T cell responses to AZD1222 COVID-19 vaccine. On the study more broadly: Second doses at about 4 or about 12 weeks were pooled.

The V gene lost 5 bases and the J gene lost 0 bases, with 14 bases spanning the gap. CDR1 is MDHEN, CDR2 SYDVKM, per germline. The CDR3 has 15 amino acids. This table comes from immunoSEQ multiplex PCR, and its TCRdb copy is limited to in-frame clones, with some not included. The table has fewer than 45,000 clones, approximately 83% seen once. Study-wide results and limits: Mostly white British, mostly female donors; authors suggested clonal diversity may be underestimated. Of the AZD1222 recipients, only 5 or 6 were seropositive at baseline.

As to this clone: Its cognate antigen is unknown.

The specimen comprised peripheral blood, sampled on day 0 of AZD1222 vaccination. The sequence was obtained from an adult in good health. The chain employs TRBV28 and TRBJ2-7, with D possibly matching TRBD2 (5 bases). The CDR3 DNA sequence: TGTGCCAGCAGTCCCAGCGGCAGCCTCTCCTACGAGCAGTACTTC. This codes for CASSPSGSLSYEQYF. Full variable domain (rest looked up from reference TRBV28 and TRBJ2-7): DVKVTQSSRYLVKRTGEKVFLECVQDMDHENMFWYRQDPGLGLRLIYFSYDVKMKEKGDIPEGYSVSREKKERFSLILESASTNQTSMYLCASSPSGSLSYEQYFGPGTRLTVT.